A selection of T cell receptor beta chains follows, all from one sample in a study of T cell responses to AZD1222 COVID-19 vaccine. Profiled with immunoSEQ multiplex PCR; TCRdb holds only in-frame clones, not every one. The sample lists 70,000 to 95,000 clones, approximately 80% occurring once. The sample in question was peripheral blood, obtained on day 0 of AZD1222 vaccination. All receptors come from an adult in good health. The conserved cysteine and the conserved F or W are not part of the CDR3 here.

v_call cdr3_aa
TRBV18 ASFPGGARNQPQH
TRBV5-8 ASSHVDRGSEKLF
TRBV21-1 ASGTQGFAKNIQY
TRBV5-1 ASSSPEGAYGYT
TRBV27 ASSRLAEPYEQY
TRBV7-9 ASSLGAGNEQY
TRBV4-1 ASSQVQGLGNQPQH
TRBV3-1/TRBV3-2 ASSQGPGPGDTQY
TRBV14 ASSQDRASLSYNEQF
TRBV5-5 ASSFSPGQPQH
TRBV6-6 ASSSGTLGSLH
TRBV21-1 ASSKGKVLKSNEQF
TRBV5-6 ASSQVEGYTGELF
TRBV3-1/TRBV3-2 ASSLRGTVTGNTIY
TRBV19 ASSKQGMNEQF
TRBV6-5 ASSSLEAGISNEQF
TRBV5-4 ASSSREGSSGNTIY
TRBV5-4 ASSGGFGVAGVPEQY
TRBV5-4 ASQAGVYQNEQF
TRBV7-8 ASTVGSLSYGGRTEQY
TRBV6-5 ASSYTRVHGYT
TRBV27 ASSLTAGGMRSYGYT
TRBV6-6 ASSPSGTGAGNTIY
TRBV4-1 ASSPTQGDNQPQH
TRBV7-2 ASGPSTDTQY
TRBV2 ASSDDRGVNTEAF